This TCR beta chain was profiled in a study of blood T cell repertoires in COVID-19 (TCRdb year 2020). Concerning the study at large: Samples covering the acute and convalescent phases of COVID-19 were provided by collaborators in the United States, Italy and Spain. Nearly every sample came with metadata listing a de-identified subject ID, COVID-19 status, age in years and sex. Deeply sampled blood TCRbeta repertoires from subjects exposed to, actively infected with, or recovered from COVID-19 were included in the dataset. Where available, HLA class I and class II types were taken from metadata supplied by the sample provider and were not determined by assay-based typing. The material from the prospective study consisted of cDNA or gDNA derived from T cells, B-cell-depleted T cells, or PBMCs. The samples were drawn from the first 160 participants of the ongoing ImmuneRACE study and from 1,254 subjects provided by 6 global collaborators. The repertoires were released in a freely available public database meant as a resource for research on the immune response to SARS-CoV-2. Results the study describes overall, beyond this receptor: How much clinical and demographic metadata was included differed by source and by participant, and the metadata was provided uncurated.

Note on this clone: Its target antigen remains unknown. The record has no base qualities; no much larger clone is one base away.

Collaborating institutions collected whole blood in K2EDTA tubes following their own protocols. For TCRbeta analysis, collaborators shipped samples as frozen whole blood, isolated PBMCs, or DNA extracted from either of those sample types. TCRbeta CDR3 regions were amplified from genomic DNA by means of the immunoSEQ Assay, a bias-controlled multiplex PCR. Concerning the study's data processing: Within the assay, amplification of reference gene primers was used to estimate how many nucleated cells each sample contained. Sequence reads were collapsed and filtered to measure the absolute abundance of every unique TCRbeta CDR3 rearrangement. For each sample, productive Simpson clonality was calculated as the square root of Simpson's diversity index across productive rearrangements. In TCRdb, the immuneACCESS table is reduced to in-frame sequences with V and J assigned. These tables do not hold every clone; where another copy was compared, an unresolved V gene accounts for under half, and the others remain unexplained. V and J calls and clone size are those listed in that table; D and trimming were worked out from the DNA. The sample data list around 150,000 clones, and 75% to 85% of these were observed just once. The ten largest clones take up roughly 11% of the sample.

Here V drops 5 bases and J drops 4 bases, and the junction holds 8 bases not matched to any gene. From the germline V gene (reference sequence), CDR1 is MNHEY and CDR2 is SMNVEV. The CDR3 contains 14 residues, cysteine and phenylalanine counted. Only CDR3 DNA remains: 42 bases, in frame from the first base. Sequencing input: peripheral blood. This receptor was obtained from a human donor in a cohort sampled during active COVID-19. The chain was built from TRBV27 and TRBJ2-7, and 7 junctional nucleotides match TRBD1. The nucleotide sequence is given as TGTGCCAGCAGTCGGACAGGAATGAGGTACGAGCAGTACTTC. The translation is CASSRTGMRYEQYF.